The 13 T cell receptor beta chains presented below share a single source sample, sequenced in a study of T cells in Graves' hyperthyroidism and ophthalmopathy. TCR beta CDR3 region amplification was performed from RNA transcripts. RT-PCR in the first round (using the HTBI primer set) targeted the TCR CDR3. From the multiplex PCR reads, TCRdb called clonotypes with MiXCR, one entry per CDR3 protein. The sample shows around 690,000 distinct CDR3 sequences, around a sixth of them seen only once. Material: blood. The receptors stem from a man over 45 with Graves' hyperthyroidism.

There are many counts of this clonotype. The V and J genes are TRBV12-3 or TRBV12-4 and TRBJ2-1; 9 nucleotides line up with TRBD1. The CDR3 has 15 residues. V trimming: 6 bases; J trimming: 7 bases; junction bases outside the gene matches: 10. CDR3 protein: CASSPGQGVSNEQFF. The CDR3 region has the DNA TGTGCCAGCAGCCCGGGACAGGGAGTTTCGAATGAGCAGTTCTTC.

This clonotype has a count of ten or more. V is TRBV7-9 and J is TRBJ1-2; 10 nucleotides match TRBD1. The CDR3 totals 13 residues. The V gene end was trimmed by 7 bases and the J gene end by 4 bases; junction bases not matched to a gene: 3. Per germline, CDR1 SEHNR and CDR2 FQNEAQ (reference sequence). CDR3 nucleotides: TGTGCCAGCACCCGGGACAGGGGCTATGGCTACACCTTC. It is translated as CASTRDRGYGYTF.

This chain links TRBV7-2 with TRBJ1-5; maybe TRBD1 (5 bases). The CDR3 consists of 16 residues. CDR1 SGHTA and CDR2 FQGNSA come from the germline V gene. V was shortened by 1 base and J by 0 bases, with 10 bases between the two germline ends. CDR3 in amino acids: CASSLVPGASNQPQHF. DNA for the CDR3: TGTGCCAGCAGCTTAGTACCCGGGGCTAGCAATCAGCCCCAGCATTTT.

The V call is TRBV6-1, the J call TRBJ2-7; possibly TRBD1 for D (5 bases). CDR1 MNHNS and CDR2 SASEGT come from the germline V gene. Trimming removed 5 bases from V and 0 bases from J, with 11 bases in between. The CDR3 length is 14 residues. CDR3 DNA sequence: TGTGCCAGCAGTCCCGAGACAGTCTCCTACGAGCAGTACTTC. Amino acid sequence: CASSPETVSYEQYF.

This clonotype was seen repeatedly, ten times or more. The chain couples TRBV7-2 to TRBJ1-4, with D possibly TRBD1 on 5 matching bases. The CDR3 totals 19 residues. Germline V gene data show CDR1 as SGHTA and CDR2 as FQGNSA. Trimming took off 5 bases at V and 2 bases at J, with 24 bases between the two ends. This chain's CDR3 is CASSPTPGSWLSTNEKLFF. Here the CDR3 DNA reads TGTGCCAGCAGCCCAACACCAGGGAGTTGGCTTTCGACTAATGAAAAACTGTTTTTT.

The chain has TRBV29-1 and TRBJ2-5, with D possibly TRBD2 on 5 matching bases. The CDR3 is 14 amino acids. Trimming left V 6 bases short and J 2 bases short, with 16 bases between. Germline CDR1 SQVTM, CDR2 ANQGSEA. CDR3 DNA: TGCAGCGTCACAGACGGGAAGCTTCAAGAGACCCAGTACTTC. It specifies CSVTDGKLQETQYF.

This clonotype was seen a handful of times. This chain connects TRBV5-1 to TRBJ1-1; D is perhaps TRBD1 (5 bases). Germline V gene data show CDR1 as SGHRS and CDR2 as YFSETQ. This CDR3 has 13 amino acids. V shed 7 bases and J shed 0 bases, with 10 bases lying between them. The chain's CDR3 is CASGPGVNTEAFF. Here the CDR3 DNA reads TGCGCCAGCGGTCCGGGGGTGAACACTGAAGCTTTCTTT.

This clonotype appeared many times. The chain is built from TRBV3-1 and TRBJ1-1; TRBD1 is a possible D gene (6 bases). CDR3 length: 16 residues. V lost 8 bases, J lost 2 bases, and 21 bases lay in between. Per the germline V gene, CDR1 is LGHDT and CDR2 is YNNKEL (reference sequence). The CDR3 loop is CASGLRVGAPNTEAFF. The CDR3 DNA is TGTGCCAGCGGCCTCAGGGTGGGGGCACCAAACACTGAAGCTTTCTTT.

The rearrangement links TRBV7-9 to TRBJ2-7; 8 nucleotides line up with TRBD1. This CDR3 has 15 amino acids. Per germline, CDR1 SEHNR and CDR2 FQNEAQ (reference sequence). The V and J ends lost 6 bases and 2 bases, in that order; junction bases with no gene match: 9. The CDR3 nucleotides read TGTGCCAGCAGTTCGGACAGGGATCTACCCTACGAGCAGTACTTC. Translating gives CASSSDRDLPYEQYF. The full variable domain, completed using reference TRBV7-9 and TRBJ2-7, is DTGVSQNPRHKITKRGQNVTFRCDPISEHNRLYWYRQTLGQGPEFLTYFQNEAQLEKSRLLSDRFSAERPKGSFSTLEIQRTEQGDSAMYLCASSSDRDLPYEQYFGPGTRLTVT.

This clonotype was observed a few times. V gene TRBV9 combines with J gene TRBJ2-6; a possible D gene is TRBD1 (5 bases). Germline V gene data show CDR1 as SGDLS and CDR2 as YYNGEE. Trimming stripped 0 bases from V and 1 base from J, with 5 bases between. The CDR3 consists of 15 residues. This chain's CDR3 is CASSVAGSGANVLTF. The CDR3 DNA reads as TGTGCCAGCAGCGTAGCAGGGTCTGGGGCCAACGTCCTGACTTTC.

The V call is TRBV28, the J call TRBJ2-4; D possibly corresponds to TRBD2 (5 bases). Trimming removed 4 bases at V and 0 bases at J, with 10 bases between. The CDR3 covers 15 residues. Germline V gene sequence: CDR1 MDHEN, CDR2 SYDVKM. CDR3 sequence (DNA): TGTGCCAGCAGTTACTCCGGACTAGCCAAAAACATTCAGTACTTC. Amino acid sequence: CASSYSGLAKNIQYF.

This clonotype occurred many times. The rearrangement uses TRBV10-3 and TRBJ2-1; 10 nucleotides line up with TRBD1. Germline lookup yields CDR1 ENHRY and CDR2 SYGVKD. Trimming cost V 5 bases and J 8 bases; bases outside gene matches: 6. The CDR3 covers 14 residues. CDR3 region: CAISQVDRGDEQFF. CDR3 nucleotide sequence: TGTGCCATCAGTCAAGTGGACAGGGGGGATGAGCAGTTCTTC.

At least ten counts were recorded for this clonotype. The V and J genes are TRBV20-1 and TRBJ2-3; 8 bases align to TRBD2. The junction had 3 bases not matched to a gene; V was cut back by 3 bases and J by 4 bases. The CDR3 has 13 residues. Germline lookup yields CDR1 DFQATT and CDR2 SNEGSKA (reference sequence). As DNA, the CDR3 is TGCAGTGCTAGCAAAGCGGGAGCAGATACGCAGTATTTT. Translation: CSASKAGADTQYF.